This TCR beta chain was profiled in a study of radiotherapy plus CTLA-4 blockade in lung cancer. Across the study: Overall, 18% of patients showed an objective response, while roughly 28% attained disease control. Study results and caveats: Tumor-origin TCR clones grew in blood after radiotherapy plus ipilimumab. Early clonal dynamics of blood T cells, together with interferon-beta, were reported as the best response predictor.

The germline V gene has CDR1 MNHEY and CDR2 SVGAGI. The CDR3 totals 14 residues. Trimming cost V 5 bases and J 3 bases, with 10 bases left between them. Clones were read by immunoSEQ multiplex PCR, and TCRdb kept only the in-frame ones, dropping some. The table lists about 47,000 clones, 76% of them singletons, with around 8.3% in the top ten. For this clone: Its antigen remains unknown.

Specimen: peripheral blood, collected from a patient treated with radiotherapy plus ipilimumab. The sequence came from a human donor with non-small cell lung cancer who had stable disease on radiotherapy plus ipilimumab. The rearrangement links TRBV6-5 to TRBJ1-4; D uncertain. The CDR3 nucleotides are TGTGCCAGCAGTGACCAGGTTCCTAATGAAAAACTGTTTTTT. This encodes CASSDQVPNEKLFF.